A single sample gave rise to the 28 T cell receptor beta chains below, sequenced in a study of CD8+ T cells in alopecia areata. Investigators isolated RNA and reverse transcribed it into cDNA to act as the sequencing template. Some clones are missing from TCRdb's copy, which holds only in-frame ones; the method was immunoSEQ multiplex PCR. In the table there are about 140,000 clones, about 54% of which are singletons. Source material: CD4+ T cells sorted from blood. The receptors here all came from a human donor in good health.

The chain carries TRBV7-2 and TRBJ2-7; unclear D gene. Trimming left V 6 bases short and J 2 bases short, with 17 bases between. The CDR3 runs 15 residues. CDR1 and CDR2 (germline): SGHTA, FQGNSA. The CDR3 bases are TGTGCCAGCAGAAACCCCGGAACACGGACCTACGAGCAGTACTTC. Protein product: CASRNPGTRTYEQYF.

The CDR3 sequence is CASSTGGRANQPQHF. The CDR3 nucleotides are TGTGCCAGCAGCACCGGGGGGAGGGCCAATCAGCCCCAGCATTTT. The chain is built from TRBV6-6 and TRBJ1-5; D may be TRBD1 (5 bases). In germline, CDR1 is MNHNY, CDR2 SVGAGI (reference sequence). The CDR3 is 15 residues long. Trimming shortened V by 6 bases and J by 3 bases, and 15 bases separated the two germline ends.

V is TRBV4-2 and J is TRBJ2-2; a weak D match, TRBD2 (5 bases). This CDR3 has 18 residues. Germline values: CDR1 LGHNA, CDR2 YNFKEQ. Trimming removed 1 base at V and 2 bases at J, with 17 bases between. The CDR3 DNA sequence: TGTGCCAGCAGCCAAGGCCTGACGCGGGCGCTAAACACCGGGGAGCTGTTTTTT. Encoded protein: CASSQGLTRALNTGELFF.

The chain carries TRBV10-3 and TRBJ1-1; no clear D. Germline V gene sequence: CDR1 ENHRY, CDR2 SYGVKD. Trimming pared 6 bases from V and 12 bases from J, leaving 14 bases between. The CDR3 covers 11 residues. In DNA, the CDR3 is TGTGCCATCAGGTTGGCCCAAGAGACTTTCTTT. It codes for CAIRLAQETFF.

The gene calls are TRBV7-9 and TRBJ2-5, with D uncertain. Per the germline V gene, CDR1 is SEHNR and CDR2 is FQNEAQ (reference sequence). Trimming removed 5 bases from V and 0 bases from J, with 10 bases in between. CDR3 size: 14 residues. CDR3: CASSLARYQETQYF. DNA of the CDR3: TGTGCCAGCAGCCTCGCCAGGTACCAAGAGACCCAGTACTTC.

In this sample, this clone turned up a few times. The chain has TRBV7-9 and TRBJ2-1, with no clear D. The CDR3 covers 12 residues. V was clipped by 4 bases and J by 7 bases, with 8 bases between them. CDR1 is SEHNR and CDR2 is FQNEAQ in the germline V gene (reference sequence). The DNA for the CDR3 is TGTGCCAGCAGCTCATCTAGGAATGAGCAGTTCTTC. Translation gives CASSSSRNEQFF. The full variable domain, with the rest looked up from reference TRBV7-9 and TRBJ2-1, is DTGVSQNPRHKITKRGQNVTFRCDPISEHNRLYWYRQTLGQGPEFLTYFQNEAQLEKSRLLSDRFSAERPKGSFSTLEIQRTEQGDSAMYLCASSSSRNEQFFGPGTRLTVL.

About this clone: At the DNA level, this CDR3 is encoded by other sequences in the same sample as well. The chain combines TRBV18 with TRBJ2-7; D uncertain. Germline V gives CDR1 KGHSH, CDR2 LQKENI. The CDR3 is 12 residues long. Trimming took 3 bases from V and 3 from J, leaving 6 bases between them. CDR3 in amino acids: CASSPSDYEQYF. DNA for the CDR3: TGTGCCAGCTCACCCTCCGACTACGAGCAGTACTTC.

The J gene is TRBJ2-4, the V gene TRBV4-1; D might be TRBD2 (5 bases). Germline CDR1 reads MGHRA; CDR2 reads YSYEKL. There are 17 residues in the CDR3. Deletions cut 0 bases from V and 0 bases from J, with 12 bases between. In DNA, the CDR3 is TGCGCCAGCAGCCAAGATCGATGGAGCGGAGCCAAAAACATTCAGTACTTC. This translates into CASSQDRWSGAKNIQYF.

This clone showed up just a few times. The chain uses TRBV2 and TRBJ1-4; TRBD1 is a possible D gene (5 bases). Germline CDR1 and CDR2: SNHLY and FYNNEI. With 0 bases removed from V and 3 bases from J, the gap between germline ends came to 8 bases. The CDR3 contains 15 residues. CDR3 sequence (DNA): TGTGCCAGCAGTGAAGCGGGACTACCTAATGAAAAACTGTTTTTT. This sequence encodes CASSEAGLPNEKLFF.

The chain combines TRBV14 with TRBJ2-1, with 9 bases matching TRBD1. J was trimmed by 7 bases and V by 3 bases; bases with no gene match: 10. The CDR3 consists of 16 residues. CDR1 is SGHDN, CDR2 FVKESK, per germline. DNA of the CDR3: TGTGCCAGCAGCCACGGGACAGGGTTGGTAGGGAATGAGCAGTTCTTC. This translates into CASSHGTGLVGNEQFF.

V and J are TRBV29-1 and TRBJ2-3; no clear D. V gave up 8 bases and J gave up 3 bases, with 9 bases separating them. The germline CDR1 and CDR2 sequences are SQVTM and ANQGSEA. This CDR3 comprises 11 residues. The CDR3 loop is CSTLGTDTQYF. The CDR3 DNA follows: TGCAGCACCCTTGGTACAGATACGCAGTATTTT.

The chain combines TRBV4-1 with TRBJ2-1; 9 positions agree with TRBD2. This CDR3 region has 15 residues. The V gene's germline CDR1 is MGHRA and CDR2 YSYEKL. The junction had 4 bases not matched to a gene; V was cut back by 0 bases and J by 7 bases. CDR3 sequence (DNA): TGCGCCAGCAGCCAAGAAGGGACTAGCAATAATGAGCAGTTCTTC. It translates to CASSQEGTSNNEQFF.

The chain combines TRBV4-1 with TRBJ2-1; maybe TRBD2 (6 bases). Germline CDR1 and CDR2: MGHRA and YSYEKL. The CDR3 is 13 residues long. V lost 4 bases to trimming and J lost 12 bases, with 16 bases between them. CDR3 bases: TGCGCCAGCAGCCTGACTTCGGGAGAAGGGCAGTTCTTC. Its protein product is CASSLTSGEGQFF.

V gene TRBV6-5 combines with J gene TRBJ2-1; weak D call: TRBD2 (6 bases). Germline assignment: CDR1 MNHEY and CDR2 SVGAGI. This CDR3 has 16 residues. V gave up 0 bases and J gave up 10 bases, with 19 bases separating them. CDR3 protein: CASSYSPGGTSWEQFF. The CDR3 DNA is TGTGCCAGCAGTTACTCGCCAGGCGGGACCTCCTGGGAGCAGTTCTTC.

The J gene is TRBJ2-7, the V gene TRBV4-2; TRBD2 might be the D (5 bases). The CDR3 runs to 15 residues. V dropped 0 bases and J dropped 1 base, with 10 bases sitting between them. Germline assignment: CDR1 LGHNA and CDR2 YNFKEQ. The CDR3 spells CASSQDEPGSYEQYF. In DNA form, the CDR3 reads TGTGCCAGCAGCCAAGATGAGCCGGGGTCCTACGAGCAGTACTTC.

The chain has TRBV7-2 and TRBJ1-2, with 9 positions matching TRBD1. CDR3 length equals 14 residues. CDR1 SGHTA and CDR2 FQGNSA come from the germline V gene. V lost 6 bases to trimming and J lost 6 bases; unmatched junction nucleotides: 8. The CDR3 here is CASSRGDRVNGYTF. In DNA, the CDR3 is TGTGCCAGCAGTCGGGGGGACAGGGTCAATGGCTACACCTTC.

The CDR3, as DNA: TGCAGCGTTGCCGTAGCGGGAGGGCCGCCGAGAGAGCAGTTCTTC. Encoded protein: CSVAVAGGPPREQFF. The chain carries TRBV29-1 and TRBJ2-1; TRBD2 matches 11 bases. V shed 4 bases and J 10 bases; nucleotides not matched to a gene: 12. The CDR3 runs to 15 residues. Per the germline V gene, CDR1 is SQVTM and CDR2 is ANQGSEA.

V usage is TRBV6-5 and J usage is TRBJ1-2; 7 nucleotides line up with TRBD1. This CDR3 region has 12 residues. V was clipped by 7 bases and J by 6 bases; unmatched bases: 5. From germline, CDR1 is MNHEY and CDR2 SVGAGI. CDR3 region: CASKRQGHGYTF. Written as DNA, the CDR3 is TGTGCCAGCAAGCGACAGGGTCATGGCTACACCTTC.

The rearrangement uses TRBV2 and TRBJ2-7; D is possibly TRBD1 or TRBD2 (5 bases each). Germline values: CDR1 SNHLY, CDR2 FYNNEI. The CDR3 has 12 amino acids. Trimming took off 5 bases at V and 7 bases at J, with 12 bases between the two ends. The CDR3 nucleotides are TGTGCCAGCAGTCGAGGGGTAGGAGAGCAGTACTTC. Its protein is CASSRGVGEQYF.

The genes are TRBV5-1 and TRBJ1-3, with TRBD1 matching 7 bases. Losses at the gene ends were 4 bases for V and 2 bases for J; bases not matched to a gene: 6. CDR1 SGHRS and CDR2 YFSETQ come from the germline V gene. The length of the CDR3 is 15 residues. The CDR3 loop is CASSKRDSAGNTIYF. The CDR3 bases are TGCGCCAGCAGCAAGAGGGACAGCGCTGGAAACACCATATATTTT.

The rearrangement links TRBV30 to TRBJ1-2; tentatively, D is TRBD1 (6 bases). The V gene lost 7 bases and the J gene lost 3 bases, with 9 bases spanning the gap. This CDR3 comprises 11 residues. The germline gives CDR1 GTSNPN, CDR2 SVGIG (reference sequence). Written as DNA, the CDR3 is TGTGCCTACGGACAGTACTATGGCTACACCTTC. Protein product: CAYGQYYGYTF.

The chain has TRBV25-1 and TRBJ2-7; TRBD1 agrees at 7 bases. With V trimmed by 5 bases and J by 5 bases, 9 bases remained unmatched. The germline CDR1 and CDR2 sequences are MGHDK and SYGVNS. The length of the CDR3 is 14 residues. CDR3 amino acids: CASSSPGQQHEQYF. Written as DNA, the CDR3 is TGTGCCAGCAGTAGCCCGGGACAGCAACACGAGCAGTACTTC.

This chain connects TRBV4-1 to TRBJ1-1; no reliable D call. Germline assignment: CDR1 MGHRA and CDR2 YSYEKL. The V and J ends lost 3 bases and 2 bases respectively, with 13 bases between them. CDR3 length: 15 amino acids. As DNA, the CDR3 is TGCGCCAGCAGCCACATCGGGCGGGGTAACACTGAAGCTTTCTTT. Translated: CASSHIGRGNTEAFF.

The table lists this clone with a few counts. The rearrangement joins TRBV27 to TRBJ2-5; 8 bases match TRBD1. Germline-derived CDR1 and CDR2 are MNHEY and SMNVEV (reference sequence). Trimming took 6 bases from V and 1 from J; bases not matched to a gene: 1. The CDR3 consists of 13 residues. CDR3 sequence (DNA): TGTGCCAGCAGAGGGACAGGCCAAGAGACCCAGTACTTC. Translated: CASRGTGQETQYF.

The V call is TRBV15, the J call TRBJ2-5; no clear D. Germline V gene sequence: CDR1 LNHNV, CDR2 YYDKDF (reference sequence). The CDR3 spans 13 residues. Trimming removed 1 base from V and 3 bases from J, with 6 bases in between. Here the CDR3 reads CATSRVHKETQYF. The CDR3 DNA sequence: TGTGCCACCAGCAGAGTACATAAAGAGACCCAGTACTTC.

This chain connects TRBV6-1 to TRBJ1-5; D ambiguous. Trimming removed 4 bases at V and 4 bases at J, with 14 bases between. The CDR3 is 15 residues long. Germline lookup yields CDR1 MNHNS and CDR2 SASEGT. As DNA, the CDR3 is TGTGCCAGCAGTGGGTTGGACCTGGCGAATCAGCCCCAGCATTTT. It specifies CASSGLDLANQPQHF.

This clone was observed a handful of times. The chain carries TRBV7-9 and TRBJ2-7; the D gene is possibly TRBD1 (6 bases). The V gene lost 5 bases and the J gene lost 7 bases, with 12 bases spanning the gap. Germline V gene lookup returns CDR1 SEHNR and CDR2 FQNEAQ (reference sequence). The CDR3 is 12 amino acids. DNA of the CDR3: TGTGCCAGCAGCCAGGGGCGGTGGGAGCAGTACTTC. Translation gives CASSQGRWEQYF.

This clone was detected only a few times. The chain couples TRBV6-5 to TRBJ1-4; D gene unclear. Deletions cut 6 bases from V and 14 bases from J, with 13 bases between. Germline CDR1 is MNHEY and CDR2 is SVGAGI. This CDR3 has 11 amino acids. CDR3 DNA sequence: TGTGCCAGCAGACACGAGCATCGTCTGTTTTTT. It yields the protein CASRHEHRLFF.